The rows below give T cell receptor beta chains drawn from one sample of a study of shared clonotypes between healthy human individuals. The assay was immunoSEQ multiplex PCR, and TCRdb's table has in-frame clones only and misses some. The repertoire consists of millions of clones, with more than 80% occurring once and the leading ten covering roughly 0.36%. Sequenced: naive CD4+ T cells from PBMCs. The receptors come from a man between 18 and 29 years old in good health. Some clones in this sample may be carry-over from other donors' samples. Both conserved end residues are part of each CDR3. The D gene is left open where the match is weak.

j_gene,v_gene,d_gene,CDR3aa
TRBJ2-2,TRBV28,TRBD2,CASSLIDLAGVGELFF
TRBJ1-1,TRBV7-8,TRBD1,CASSLSGGIYTEAFF
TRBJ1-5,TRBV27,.,CASSFSLGGNQPQHF
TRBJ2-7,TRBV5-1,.,CASSPDRTSRYEQYF
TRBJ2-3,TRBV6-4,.,CASSDSGDTDTQYF
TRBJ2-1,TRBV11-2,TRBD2,CASSSGTSGSYPYNEQFF
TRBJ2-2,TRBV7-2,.,CASSLVGGGELFF
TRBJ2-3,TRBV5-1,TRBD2,CASSKIPSGMGTDTQYF
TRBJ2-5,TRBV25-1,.,CASSEPTGPGETQYF
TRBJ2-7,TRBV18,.,CASSPPSPPNEQYF
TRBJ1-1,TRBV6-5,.,CASRLFRDTEAFF
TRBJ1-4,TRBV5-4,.,CASSPSTGWEKLFF
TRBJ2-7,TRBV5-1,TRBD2,CASSLGLAGSVEQYF
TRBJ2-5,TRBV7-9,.,CASSNTRTPETQYF
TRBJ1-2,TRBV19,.,CASSILGGPEAYGYTF
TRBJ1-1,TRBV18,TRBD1,CASSRQMQGARGNTEAFF
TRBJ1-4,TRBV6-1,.,CASIDRSTNEKLFF
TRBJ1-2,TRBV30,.,CAWSTIQANYGYTF
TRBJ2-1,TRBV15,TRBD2,CATSPRIAGANEQFF
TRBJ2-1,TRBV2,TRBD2,CASRGPGLAGVNEQFF
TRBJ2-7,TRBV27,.,CASSMQVREEYF
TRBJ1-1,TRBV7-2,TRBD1,CASSLATGGETEAFF
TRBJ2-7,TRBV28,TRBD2,CASSLPGTSVSYEQYF
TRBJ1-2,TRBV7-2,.,CASSLGLEGYGYTF
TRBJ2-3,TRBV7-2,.,CASSPAGTDTQYF
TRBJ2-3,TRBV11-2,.,CASSPTRSTDTQYF
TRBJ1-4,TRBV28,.,CASTSGGELGEKLFF
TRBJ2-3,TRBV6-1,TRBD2,CASSEGTSGRSWDTQYF
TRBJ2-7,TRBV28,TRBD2,CASSSPSAGGGTPYEQYF
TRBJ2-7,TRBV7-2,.,CASSSRVGEQYF
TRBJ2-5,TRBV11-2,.,CASSSLAGAGETQYF
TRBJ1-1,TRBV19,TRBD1,CASKYGDRVTEAFF
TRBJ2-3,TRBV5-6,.,CASSPSRVNTQYF
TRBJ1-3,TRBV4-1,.,CASSQPTDFWGANGNTIYF
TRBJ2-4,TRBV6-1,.,CASSEGGFWEIKNIQYF
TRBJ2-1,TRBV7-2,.,CASSLLIGRLHEQFF
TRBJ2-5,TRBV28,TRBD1,CASSGGNQETQYF
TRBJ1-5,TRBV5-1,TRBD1,CASSPGTGEQPQHF
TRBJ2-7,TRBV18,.,CASSGGGENAYEQYF
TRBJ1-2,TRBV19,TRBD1,CASSSQGQETNYGYTF
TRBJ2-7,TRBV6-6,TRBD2,CAAKREYGEQYF
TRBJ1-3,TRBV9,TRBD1,CASSGLNRGAGNTIYF
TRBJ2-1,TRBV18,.,CASSGLGWGQFF
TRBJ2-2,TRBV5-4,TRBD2,CASSLGGTSPNTGELFF
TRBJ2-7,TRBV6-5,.,CASSRLYREGEQYF
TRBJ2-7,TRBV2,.,CASSEADGEQYF
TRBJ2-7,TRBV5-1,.,CASSLGWGHEQYF
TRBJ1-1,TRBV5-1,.,CASSLVANGPERAFF
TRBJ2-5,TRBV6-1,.,CASSEVPGPQETQYF
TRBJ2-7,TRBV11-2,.,CASSSAGRGPYEQYF
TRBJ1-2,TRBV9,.,CASSAQRSAPNYGYTF
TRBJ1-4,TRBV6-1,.,CASSFRVPNEKLFF
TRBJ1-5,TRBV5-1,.,CASSLAPGGNQPQHF
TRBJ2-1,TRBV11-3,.,CASSFSGTPYNEQFF